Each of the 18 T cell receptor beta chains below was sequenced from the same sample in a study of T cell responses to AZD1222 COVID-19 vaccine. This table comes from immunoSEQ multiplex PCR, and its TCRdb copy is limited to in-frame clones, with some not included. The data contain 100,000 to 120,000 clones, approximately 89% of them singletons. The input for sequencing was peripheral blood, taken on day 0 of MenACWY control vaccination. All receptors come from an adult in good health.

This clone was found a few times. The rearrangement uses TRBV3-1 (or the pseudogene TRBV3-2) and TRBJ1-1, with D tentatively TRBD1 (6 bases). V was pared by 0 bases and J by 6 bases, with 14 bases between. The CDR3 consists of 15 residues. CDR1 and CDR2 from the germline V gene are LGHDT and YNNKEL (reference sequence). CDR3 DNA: TGTGCCAGCAGCCAAGAGTTCAGGGGTTTGCCTGAAGCTTTCTTT. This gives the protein CASSQEFRGLPEAFF.

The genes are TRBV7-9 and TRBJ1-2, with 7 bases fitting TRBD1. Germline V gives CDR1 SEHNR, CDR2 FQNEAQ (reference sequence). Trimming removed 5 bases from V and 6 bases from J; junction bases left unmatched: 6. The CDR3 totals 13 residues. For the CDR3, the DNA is TGTGCCAGCAGCCAAGACAGGGTTAATGGCTACACCTTC. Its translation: CASSQDRVNGYTF.

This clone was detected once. DNA for the CDR3: TGTGCCAGCTCAGTACAGGGTACGGAAATGGAGACCCAGTACTTC. Protein: CASSVQGTEMETQYF. The chain joins TRBV18 to TRBJ2-5; tentatively, D is TRBD1 (6 bases). CDR1 and CDR2 (germline): KGHSH, LQKENI. There are 15 residues in the CDR3. Between the trimmed V and J ends, which lost 5 bases and 5 bases, there was a span of 18 bases.

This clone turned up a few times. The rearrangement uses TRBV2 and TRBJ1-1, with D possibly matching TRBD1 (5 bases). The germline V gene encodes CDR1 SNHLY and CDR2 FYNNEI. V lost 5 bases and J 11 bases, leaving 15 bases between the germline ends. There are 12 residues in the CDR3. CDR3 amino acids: CASSPRGLQAFF. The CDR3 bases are TGTGCCAGCAGTCCAAGGGGCTTACAGGCTTTCTTT.

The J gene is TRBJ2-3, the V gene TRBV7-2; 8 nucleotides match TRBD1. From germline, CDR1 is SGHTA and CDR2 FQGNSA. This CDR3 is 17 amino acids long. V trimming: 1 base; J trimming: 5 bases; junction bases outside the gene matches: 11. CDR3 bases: TGTGCCAGCAGCTTAGAGGTCGGCAGGGGGCGATTAGATACGCAGTATTTT. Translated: CASSLEVGRGRLDTQYF.

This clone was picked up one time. The CDR3 spells CASRKLGGDTEAFF. In nucleotides, the CDR3 is TGTGCCAGCAGGAAACTCGGGGGCGACACTGAAGCTTTCTTT. The chain uses TRBV6-5 and TRBJ1-1, with D perhaps matching TRBD1 (6 bases). The CDR3 loop spans 14 amino acids. CDR1 MNHEY and CDR2 SVGAGI come from the germline V gene. V dropped 6 bases and J dropped 3 bases, with 14 bases sitting between them.

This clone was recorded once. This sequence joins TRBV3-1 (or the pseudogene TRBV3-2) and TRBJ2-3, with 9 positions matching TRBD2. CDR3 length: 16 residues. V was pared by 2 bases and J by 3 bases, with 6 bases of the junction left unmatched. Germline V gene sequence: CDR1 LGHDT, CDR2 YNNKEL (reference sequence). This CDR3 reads CASSQSAGGRTDTQYF. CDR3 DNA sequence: TGTGCCAGCAGCCAATCTGCGGGGGGGCGGACAGATACGCAGTATTTT.

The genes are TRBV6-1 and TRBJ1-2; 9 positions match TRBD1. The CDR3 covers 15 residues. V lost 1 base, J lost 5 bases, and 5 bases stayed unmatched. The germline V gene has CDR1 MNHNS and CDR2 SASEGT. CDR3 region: CASSEDPGTGYGYTF. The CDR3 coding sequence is TGTGCCAGCAGTGAAGACCCCGGGACAGGGTATGGCTACACCTTC.

The CDR3 protein is CASRNTAAQYF. The CDR3 coding sequence is TGCGCCAGCCGAAACACTGCGGCGCAGTATTTT. The chain carries TRBV5-1 and TRBJ2-3; D is uncertain. The CDR3 sequence is 11 residues long. The germline V and J ends were trimmed by 7 bases and 10 bases, with 13 bases remaining between them. CDR1 is SGHRS, CDR2 YFSETQ, per germline.

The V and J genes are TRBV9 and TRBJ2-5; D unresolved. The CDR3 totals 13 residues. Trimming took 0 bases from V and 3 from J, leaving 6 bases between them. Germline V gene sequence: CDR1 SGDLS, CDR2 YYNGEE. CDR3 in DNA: TGTGCCAGCAGCGTAGGTCCGAAAGAGACCCAGTACTTC. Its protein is CASSVGPKETQYF.

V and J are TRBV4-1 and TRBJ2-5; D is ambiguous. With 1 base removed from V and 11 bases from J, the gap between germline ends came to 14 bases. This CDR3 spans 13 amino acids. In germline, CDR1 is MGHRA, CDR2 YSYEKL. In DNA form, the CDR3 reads TGCGCCAGCAGCCAAGCTTTAAGGACCATGCAGTACTTC. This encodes CASSQALRTMQYF.

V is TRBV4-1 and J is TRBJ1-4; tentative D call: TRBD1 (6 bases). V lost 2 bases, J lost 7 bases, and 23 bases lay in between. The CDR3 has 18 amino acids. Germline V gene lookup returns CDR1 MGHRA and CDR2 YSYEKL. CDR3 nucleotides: TGCGCCAGCAGCCAAAACCCCGTACAGGGTTCAAGCCGTGAAAAACTGTTTTTT. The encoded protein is CASSQNPVQGSSREKLFF.

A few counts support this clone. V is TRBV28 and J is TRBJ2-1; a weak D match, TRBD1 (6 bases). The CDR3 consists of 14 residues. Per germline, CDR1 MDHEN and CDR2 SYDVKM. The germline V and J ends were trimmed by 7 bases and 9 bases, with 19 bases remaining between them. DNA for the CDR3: TGTGCCAGCACCCCTCCCGACAGGTCAAGTGAGCAGTTCTTC. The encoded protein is CASTPPDRSSEQFF. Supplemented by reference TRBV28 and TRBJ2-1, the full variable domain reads DVKVTQSSRYLVKRTGEKVFLECVQDMDHENMFWYRQDPGLGLRLIYFSYDVKMKEKGDIPEGYSVSREKKERFSLILESASTNQTSMYLCASTPPDRSSEQFFGPGTRLTVL.

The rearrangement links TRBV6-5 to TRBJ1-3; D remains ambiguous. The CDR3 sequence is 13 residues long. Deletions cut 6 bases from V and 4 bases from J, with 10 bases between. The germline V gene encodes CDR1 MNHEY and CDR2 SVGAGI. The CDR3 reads CASRVTGGNTIYF. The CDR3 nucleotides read TGTGCCAGCAGGGTAACGGGGGGAAACACCATATATTTT.

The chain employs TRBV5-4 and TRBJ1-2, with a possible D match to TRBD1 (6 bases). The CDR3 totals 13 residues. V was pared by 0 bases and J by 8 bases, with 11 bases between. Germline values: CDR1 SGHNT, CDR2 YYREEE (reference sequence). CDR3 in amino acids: CASSLGTGKGYTF. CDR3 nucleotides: TGTGCCAGCAGCTTGGGTACAGGGAAAGGCTACACCTTC.

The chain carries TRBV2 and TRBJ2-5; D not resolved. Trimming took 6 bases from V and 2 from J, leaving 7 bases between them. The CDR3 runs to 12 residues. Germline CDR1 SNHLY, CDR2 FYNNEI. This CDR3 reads CASRKEQETQYF. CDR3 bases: TGTGCCAGCAGGAAGGAGCAAGAGACCCAGTACTTC.

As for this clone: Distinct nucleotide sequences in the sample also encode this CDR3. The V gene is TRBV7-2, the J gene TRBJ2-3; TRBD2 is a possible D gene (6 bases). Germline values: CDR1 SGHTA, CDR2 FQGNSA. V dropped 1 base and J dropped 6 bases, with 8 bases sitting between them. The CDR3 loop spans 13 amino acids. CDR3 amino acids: CASSLVGGDTQYF. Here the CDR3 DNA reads TGTGCCAGCAGCTTAGTTGGGGGGGATACGCAGTATTTT.

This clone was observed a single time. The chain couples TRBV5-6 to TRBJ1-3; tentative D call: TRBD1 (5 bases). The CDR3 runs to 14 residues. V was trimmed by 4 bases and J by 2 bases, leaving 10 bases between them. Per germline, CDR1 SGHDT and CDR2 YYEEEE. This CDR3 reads CASSPQGAGNTIYF. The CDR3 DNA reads TGTGCCAGCAGCCCCCAGGGCGCTGGAAACACCATATATTTT.